One and the same sample provided the 32 T cell receptor beta chains below, sequenced in a study of blood T cell repertoires in COVID-19 (dated by TCRdb to 2018 to 2021). The receptor library was made with the immunoSEQ multiplex PCR assay. TCRdb obtained this table from immuneACCESS and retained in-frame rearrangements with V and J assigned. These tables miss some clones; where compared with another copy, unresolved V genes account for less than half of the shortfall, and the remainder is unexplained. This sample comprises approximately 180,000 clones, 70% to 90% of them detected only once. The top ten clonotypes cover around 9.9% of the sample. Specimen: peripheral blood. These receptors were taken from a human donor with active or convalescent COVID-19. The donor label of this sample is uncertain.

The J gene is TRBJ2-3, the V gene TRBV11-2; 9 positions agree with TRBD1. V was pared by 5 bases and J by 4 bases, with 13 bases of the junction left unmatched. CDR1 SGHAT and CDR2 FQNNGV come from the germline V gene. This CDR3 has 17 residues. The CDR3 bases are TGTGCCAGCAGCCCCCCTAAAACCGGGACAGGGCCAGATACGCAGTATTTT. It yields the protein CASSPPKTGTGPDTQYF.

The V gene is TRBV12-3 or TRBV12-4, the J gene TRBJ1-3; a possible D gene is TRBD1 (5 bases). The CDR3 sequence is 11 residues long. Trimming removed 1 base from V and 12 bases from J, with 7 bases in between. This CDR3 reads CASSLGGGIYF. In nucleotides, the CDR3 is TGTGCCAGCAGTTTAGGCGGGGGCATATATTTT.

The chain employs TRBV5-1 and TRBJ2-1, with D possibly TRBD1 on 7 matching bases. CDR1 is SGHRS and CDR2 is YFSETQ in the germline V gene. CDR3 length: 15 amino acids. V gave up 1 base and J gave up 9 bases, with 17 bases separating them. The chain's CDR3 is CASSLRRGQGAEQFF. CDR3 coding DNA: TGCGCCAGCAGCTTGAGGAGGGGGCAGGGAGCTGAGCAGTTCTTC. The variable domain in full, completed from reference TRBV5-1 and TRBJ2-1, reads KAGVTQTPRYLIKTRGQQVTLSCSPISGHRSVSWYQQTPGQGLQFLFEYFSETQRNKGNFPGRFSGRQFSNSRSEMNVSTLELGDSALYLCASSLRRGQGAEQFFGPGTRLTVL.

The rearrangement joins TRBV27 to TRBJ2-1, with TRBD2 matching 10 bases. Germline-derived CDR1 and CDR2 are MNHEY and SMNVEV (reference sequence). With V trimmed by 6 bases and J by 3 bases, 5 bases remained unmatched. This CDR3 is built from 15 residues. The CDR3: CASRLAGGYYNEQFF. The DNA for the CDR3 is TGTGCCAGCAGATTAGCGGGGGGCTACTACAATGAGCAGTTCTTC.

The rearrangement joins TRBV10-1 to TRBJ2-7, with 10 bases fitting TRBD2. V gave up 3 bases and J gave up 7 bases; unmatched junction bases: 6. The CDR3 runs 14 residues. The germline gives CDR1 WNHNN, CDR2 SYGVQD (reference sequence). The CDR3, as DNA: TGCGCCAGCAGTGAAAGCGGGAGGGCCTGGGAGCAGTACTTC. It codes for CASSESGRAWEQYF.

The chain carries TRBV28 and TRBJ1-5; D is perhaps TRBD1 (6 bases). CDR1 and CDR2 (germline): MDHEN, SYDVKM. The CDR3 has 16 amino acids. Trimming took 6 bases from V and 0 from J, leaving 15 bases between them. In nucleotides, the CDR3 is TGTGCCAGCAGCCACTACAGGGTCAGTAGCAATCAGCCCCAGCATTTT. It is translated as CASSHYRVSSNQPQHF.

V gene TRBV9 combines with J gene TRBJ1-2; maybe TRBD1 (6 bases). Looked up from germline, CDR1 is SGDLS and CDR2 is YYNGEE. The CDR3 contains 17 residues. V was cut by 3 bases and J by 6 bases, with 24 bases left in between. CDR3 nucleotides: TGTGCCAGCAGCGCCTCTCAGAGGGGGGGCAGGGACAATGGCTACACCTTC. Residues: CASSASQRGGRDNGYTF.

The V call is TRBV11-3, the J call TRBJ2-3; a possible D gene is TRBD1 (6 bases). CDR1 SGHNT and CDR2 YENEEA come from the germline V gene. Trimming took 3 bases from V and 5 from J, leaving 12 bases between them. The CDR3 has 14 residues. The CDR3: CASSFLGGRDTQYF. The CDR3 DNA is TGTGCCAGCAGCTTCTTAGGGGGTAGAGATACGCAGTATTTT.

The rearrangement links TRBV19 to TRBJ1-4; D may be TRBD1 (6 bases). Trimming stripped 3 bases from V and 8 bases from J, with 22 bases between. This CDR3 is built from 17 residues. CDR1 and CDR2 (germline): LNHDA, SQIVND (reference sequence). Written as DNA, the CDR3 is TGTGCCAGTAGTATTGGGGTCGGCCCAGGGGTAGAGGAAAAACTGTTTTTT. It is translated as CASSIGVGPGVEEKLFF.

The genes are TRBV6-5 and TRBJ1-2, with TRBD1 identical over 12 bases. The CDR3 totals 15 residues. The V gene end was trimmed by 4 bases and the J gene end by 7 bases; junction bases not matched to a gene: 7. Germline V gene lookup returns CDR1 MNHEY and CDR2 SVGAGI. The CDR3 here is CASSSPGQGASGYTF. The CDR3, as DNA: TGTGCCAGCAGTTCCCCGGGACAGGGGGCGAGTGGCTACACCTTC.

The genes are TRBV9 and TRBJ2-7; D uncertain. Germline CDR1 and CDR2: SGDLS and YYNGEE. V lost 4 bases to trimming and J lost 4 bases, with 18 bases between them. The CDR3 sequence is 15 residues long. The CDR3 loop reads CASSTSLEVEYEQYF. CDR3 coding DNA: TGTGCCAGCAGCACCTCCCTAGAGGTGGAGTACGAGCAGTACTTC.

The gene calls are TRBV5-1 and TRBJ2-1, with D perhaps matching TRBD2 (5 bases). With 4 bases removed from V and 3 bases from J, the gap between germline ends came to 11 bases. Germline V gene sequence: CDR1 SGHRS, CDR2 YFSETQ. This CDR3 region has 14 residues. The DNA for the CDR3 is TGCGCCAGCAGCGGGATCCGGGACTACAATGAGCAGTTCTTC. This gives the protein CASSGIRDYNEQFF.

The rearrangement links TRBV6-5 to TRBJ2-1, with D uncertain. V gave up 2 bases and J gave up 7 bases, with 9 bases separating them. Germline V gene data show CDR1 as MNHEY and CDR2 as SVGAGI. The CDR3 has 13 residues. In nucleotides, the CDR3 is TGTGCCAGCAGTTACCGCCACGGGAATGAGCAGTTCTTC. It translates to CASSYRHGNEQFF.

V gene TRBV6-5 combines with J gene TRBJ1-4; 9 positions match TRBD1. The CDR3 length is 15 residues. Trimming cost V 5 bases and J 5 bases; bases outside gene matches: 6. Per germline, CDR1 MNHEY and CDR2 SVGAGI. The CDR3 nucleotides are TGTGCCAGCAGTAGGGAGGGGACAGGGAATGAAAAACTGTTTTTT. This translates into CASSREGTGNEKLFF.

The chain employs TRBV12-3 or TRBV12-4 and TRBJ2-5; D is uncertain. Trimming cost V 1 base and J 1 base, with 4 bases left between them. This CDR3 has 13 residues. CDR3 residues: CASSLGGQETQYF. DNA of the CDR3: TGTGCCAGCAGTTTAGGCGGCCAAGAGACCCAGTACTTC.

The chain employs TRBV25-1 and TRBJ2-5, with 7 bases fitting TRBD2. The V segment lost 4 bases and the J segment 4 bases; nucleotides outside the gene matches: 3. The CDR3 spans 13 residues. The germline CDR1 and CDR2 sequences are MGHDK and SYGVNS. CDR3 amino acids: CASSGEGRETQYF. As DNA, the CDR3 is TGTGCCAGCAGTGGGGAGGGGAGAGAGACCCAGTACTTC.

The CDR3 DNA reads TGTGCCAGTAGTAAGGGACTGCAAGAGACCCAGTACTTC. Amino acid sequence: CASSKGLQETQYF. The chain links TRBV19 to TRBJ2-5; tentatively, D is TRBD2 (6 bases). The CDR3 sequence is 13 residues long. Trimming removed 4 bases at V and 2 bases at J, with 8 bases between. Germline V CDR1 and CDR2: LNHDA, SQIVND (reference sequence).

In DNA form, the CDR3 reads TGTGCCAGCAGTGAAAGCTTCTCGGACGAGCAGTACTTC. This gives the protein CASSESFSDEQYF. The J gene is TRBJ2-7, the V gene TRBV6-1, with D unresolved. The CDR3 sequence is 13 residues long. The germline V and J ends were trimmed by 2 bases and 5 bases, with 10 bases remaining between them. Germline CDR1 reads MNHNS; CDR2 reads SASEGT.

This rearrangement joins TRBV9 to TRBJ1-1; no clear D gene. Germline loops: CDR1 SGDLS, CDR2 YYNGEE. V gave up 0 bases and J gave up 6 bases, with 9 bases separating them. CDR3 length: 13 amino acids. This CDR3 is CASSVVDSAEAFF. CDR3 in DNA: TGTGCCAGCAGCGTAGTAGACTCGGCTGAAGCTTTCTTT. The whole variable domain, remainder taken from reference TRBV9 and TRBJ1-1, is DSGVTQTPKHLITATGQRVTLRCSPRSGDLSVYWYQQSLDQGLQFLIQYYNGEERAKGNILERFSAQQFPDLHSELNLSSLELGDSALYFCASSVVDSAEAFFGQGTRLTVV.

The J gene is TRBJ2-2, the V gene TRBV13, with a tentative D call TRBD1 (6 bases). The CDR3 runs to 15 residues. V lost 6 bases to trimming and J lost 4 bases, with 15 bases between them. The germline gives CDR1 PRHDT, CDR2 FYEKMQ (reference sequence). In DNA form, the CDR3 reads TGTGCCAGCAGGTACACAGGGATATCCACCGGGGAGCTGTTTTTT. Encoded protein: CASRYTGISTGELFF.

This sequence joins TRBV19 and TRBJ2-7; D may be TRBD2 (7 bases). Looked up from germline, CDR1 is LNHDA and CDR2 is SQIVND (reference sequence). The CDR3 loop spans 14 amino acids. Trimming left V 4 bases short and J 1 base short, with 11 bases between. CDR3 DNA sequence: TGTGCCAGTAGTAGCGGGGGCGATTCCTACGAGCAGTACTTC. Translating gives CASSSGGDSYEQYF.

This clone was counted once. This chain uses TRBV3-1 (or the pseudogene TRBV3-2) with TRBJ2-7; D remains unclear. The CDR3 has 14 residues. The V gene lost 0 bases and the J gene lost 2 bases, with 8 bases spanning the gap. From germline, CDR1 is LGHDT and CDR2 YNNKEL (reference sequence). The CDR3 coding sequence is TGTGCCAGCAGCCAAGATTTGAGCCCCTACGAGCAGTACTTC. This sequence encodes CASSQDLSPYEQYF.

The chain recombines TRBV7-9 with TRBJ2-7, with D possibly TRBD2 on 5 matching bases. Germline assignment: CDR1 SEHNR and CDR2 FQNEAQ (reference sequence). The CDR3 extends over 14 amino acids. Trimming removed 3 bases from V and 2 bases from J, with 11 bases in between. In DNA, the CDR3 is TGTGCCAGCAGCTTTTCACAGCGGACCTACGAGCAGTACTTC. Residues: CASSFSQRTYEQYF.

This clone was observed a handful of times. The rearrangement uses TRBV7-3 and TRBJ2-2, with TRBD2 matching 7 bases. Germline V gives CDR1 SGHTA, CDR2 FQGTGA. The CDR3 runs 15 residues. The J segment lost 7 bases and the V segment lost 5 bases, leaving 10 bases of the junction unmatched. CDR3 DNA: TGTGCCAGCAGCCCGGGGGGTCTACGGCACGGGGAGCTGTTTTTT. It encodes CASSPGGLRHGELFF.

This clone was counted between two and nine times. The genes are TRBV7-9 and TRBJ1-2, with 9 positions matching TRBD1. CDR3 length: 15 amino acids. The germline gives CDR1 SEHNR, CDR2 FQNEAQ (reference sequence). V dropped 6 bases and J dropped 3; count of bases not matched to a gene: 8. The DNA for the CDR3 is TGTGCCAGCAGTTCCGGGACAGGGAACTACTATGGCTACACCTTC. It translates to CASSSGTGNYYGYTF.

V is TRBV5-1 and J is TRBJ1-3; D is uncertain. Germline loops: CDR1 SGHRS, CDR2 YFSETQ. This CDR3 comprises 15 residues. Trimming removed 4 bases from V and 0 bases from J, with 11 bases in between. The CDR3 sequence is CASSPSLYSGNTIYF. The CDR3 coding sequence is TGCGCCAGCAGCCCGAGTCTGTACTCTGGAAACACCATATATTTT.

Worth noting for this clone: Other DNA sequences from this sample encode an identical CDR3 as well. The CDR3 sequence: CASSIAARGGRAGRDTQYF. CDR3 nucleotide sequence: TGTGCCAGCAGTATTGCGGCGAGGGGCGGGAGGGCCGGTCGTGATACGCAGTATTTT. The J gene is TRBJ2-3, the V gene TRBV5-4, with TRBD2 identical over 9 bases. V shed 5 bases, J shed 6 bases, and the junction held 22 bases outside the gene matches. Germline CDR1 reads SGHNT; CDR2 reads YYREEE (reference sequence). This CDR3 contains 19 residues.

The sample holds one count of this clone. CDR3 residues: CASSLALNTEAFF. CDR3 sequence (DNA): TGTGCCAGCAGCTTAGCACTTAACACTGAAGCTTTCTTT. The chain has TRBV7-9 and TRBJ1-1; no clear D gene. V was shortened by 0 bases and J by 2 bases, with 4 bases between the two germline ends. Germline-derived CDR1 and CDR2 are SEHNR and FQNEAQ (reference sequence). The CDR3 runs 13 residues.

The chain combines TRBV7-8 with TRBJ2-1, with 7 bases lining up with TRBD2. With V trimmed by 6 bases and J by 8 bases, 10 bases remained unmatched. The CDR3 consists of 14 residues. Germline values: CDR1 SGHVS, CDR2 FQNEAQ. The CDR3: CASRAQSGGHEQFF. CDR3 coding DNA: TGTGCCAGCAGGGCCCAGTCGGGAGGACATGAGCAGTTCTTC.

The J gene is TRBJ2-5, the V gene TRBV27; TRBD2 is a possible D gene (7 bases). Germline assignment: CDR1 MNHEY and CDR2 SMNVEV (reference sequence). The V end lost 5 bases, the J end lost 5 bases, and 18 bases lay between the germline ends. There are 15 residues in the CDR3. In DNA, the CDR3 is TGTGCCAGCAGTGGGGGGGGGCGGTTTGGGGAGACCCAGTACTTC. Translation gives CASSGGGRFGETQYF.

The J gene is TRBJ1-5, the V gene TRBV19, with D maybe TRBD1 (5 bases). This CDR3 has 14 residues. The ends were cut back, 2 bases at V and 6 bases at J, with 11 bases in the middle. Per germline, CDR1 LNHDA and CDR2 SQIVND (reference sequence). The CDR3 protein is CASSIFQGGQPQHF. Written as DNA, the CDR3 is TGTGCCAGTAGTATATTCCAGGGCGGTCAGCCCCAGCATTTT.

This clone was recorded a few times. V and J are TRBV28 and TRBJ1-2; D might be TRBD1 (6 bases). The CDR3 length is 16 residues. Trimming removed 1 base at V and 0 bases at J, with 12 bases between. CDR1 and CDR2 from the germline V gene are MDHEN and SYDVKM. This CDR3 is CASSLSRPGANYGYTF. The DNA of the CDR3 is TGTGCCAGCAGTTTATCTCGCCCAGGGGCTAACTATGGCTACACCTTC.